The present T cell receptor beta chain was sequenced within a study of blood T cell repertoires in COVID-19. As for the study in general: Material from acute and convalescent COVID-19 was sourced from the United States, Italy and Spain.

The CDR3 covers 16 residues. The ends lost 1 base at V and 5 bases at J; junction bases unmatched: 6. Germline V gene data show CDR1 as SGHNT and CDR2 as YYREEE (reference sequence). As originally analysed: By means of reference gene primer amplification, nucleated cell counts were estimated. Repertoires were generated with immunoSEQ multiplex PCR, while TCRdb's copy carries only in-frame clones and drops some. V and J calls and clone size are copied from that table; D and trimming were computed from the DNA. This sample has about 150,000 clones; approximately 81% occur once, and the top ten carry about 40%.

This TCR came from a human donor in a cohort sampled during active COVID-19. V is TRBV5-4 and J is TRBJ2-5, with TRBD2 matching over 12 bases. The material sequenced was peripheral blood. CDR3 in amino acids: CASSLTLAGGLETQYF. For the CDR3, the DNA is TGTGCCAGCAGCTTGACGCTAGCGGGGGGGCTCGAGACCCAGTACTTC.